These 9 T cell receptor beta chains were all obtained from the same sample, sequenced in a study of CD8 T cells in Susac syndrome. Random-hexamer reverse transcription was applied to roughly 0.45 to 1 ug RNA. From the immunoSEQ multiplex PCR reads, TCRdb called clonotypes with MiXCR, one entry per CDR3 protein. The table shows approximately 230,000 distinct CDR3 sequences, with roughly 95% occurring only once. Sequenced: CD4+ T cells from PBMCs. These receptor sequences come from a human donor with multiple sclerosis.

The V and J genes are TRBV28 and TRBJ1-6, with a tentative D call TRBD1 (5 bases). Germline V gene sequence: CDR1 MDHEN, CDR2 SYDVKM. The CDR3 consists of 15 residues. The germline V and J ends were trimmed by 9 bases and 3 bases, with 15 bases remaining between them. DNA of the CDR3: TGTGCCAGTCCCGGGGGTAAAGGCTATAATTCACCCCTCCACTTT. It encodes CASPGGKGYNSPLHF.

The chain has TRBV29-1 and TRBJ1-2; D is unclear. The CDR3 has 11 amino acids. The germline V gene has CDR1 SQVTM and CDR2 ANQGSEA. V was clipped by 3 bases and J by 1 base, with 3 bases between them. The DNA of the CDR3 is TGCAGCGTTGAGGGTAACTATGGCTACACCTTC. It specifies CSVEGNYGYTF. The complete variable domain, with remaining parts taken from reference TRBV29-1 and TRBJ1-2, reads SAVISQKPSRDICQRGTSLTIQCQVDSQVTMMFWYRQQPGQSLTLIATANQGSEATYESGFVIDKFPISRPNLTFSTLTVSNMSPEDSSIYLCSVEGNYGYTFGSGTRLTVV.

The chain carries TRBV12-3 or TRBV12-4 and TRBJ1-6, with TRBD1 matching over 11 bases. V shed 6 bases and J 8 bases; nucleotides not matched to a gene: 3. This CDR3 has 14 amino acids. In DNA form, the CDR3 reads TGTGCCAGCAGCCGGACAGGGGGCGATTCACCCCTCCACTTT. This encodes CASSRTGGDSPLHF.

The J gene is TRBJ2-3, the V gene TRBV9; possibly TRBD2 for D (6 bases). Germline loops: CDR1 SGDLS, CDR2 YYNGEE. The V gene lost 3 bases and the J gene lost 4 bases, with 15 bases spanning the gap. The CDR3 contains 15 residues. CDR3 in amino acids: CASSARDFSSDTQYF. The CDR3 DNA reads as TGTGCCAGCAGCGCCCGGGACTTCTCATCAGATACGCAGTATTTT.

This clonotype was recorded once. The genes are TRBV4-1 and TRBJ1-5, with no clear D. CDR3 size: 14 residues. The germline gives CDR1 MGHRA, CDR2 YSYEKL. The germline V and J ends were trimmed by 1 base and 4 bases, with 8 bases remaining between them. The CDR3 nucleotides are TGCGCCAGCAGCCAAGTGGTATTAAATCAGCCCCAGCATTTT. The encoded protein is CASSQVVLNQPQHF.

The chain joins TRBV20-1 to TRBJ1-1; D is unresolved. CDR1 is DFQATT, CDR2 SNEGSKA, per germline (reference sequence). The CDR3 length is 12 residues. V lost 3 bases and J 7 bases, leaving 12 bases between the germline ends. CDR3 nucleotides: TGCAGTGCTAGTCAGACCGGGCTTGAAGCTTTCTTT. It specifies CSASQTGLEAFF.

This sequence joins TRBV30 and TRBJ2-5, with D unclear. Germline CDR1 and CDR2: GTSNPN and SVGIG (reference sequence). CDR3 length equals 11 residues. The germline V and J ends were trimmed by 4 bases and 1 base, with 4 bases remaining between them. The CDR3 reads CAWTTQETQYF. DNA of the CDR3: TGTGCCTGGACAACCCAAGAGACCCAGTACTTC.

The chain carries TRBV21-1 and TRBJ1-1; TRBD1, the table's D call, was not compared with the DNA. TRBV21-1 is classified as a pseudogene. The CDR3 is 14 residues long. In nucleotides, the CDR3 is TGTGCCAGCCAACCGGGACACTCGAACACTGAAGCTTTCTTT. It codes for CASQPGHSNTEAFF.

V usage is TRBV25-1 and J usage is TRBJ2-1; D possibly corresponds to TRBD2 (6 bases). V dropped 3 bases and J dropped 1 base, with 10 bases sitting between them. The CDR3 extends over 15 amino acids. Germline CDR1 MGHDK, CDR2 SYGVNS. CDR3 bases: TGTGCCAGCAGTGAGGGGGGTGCTTCCTACAATGAGCAGTTCTTC. This encodes CASSEGGASYNEQFF.